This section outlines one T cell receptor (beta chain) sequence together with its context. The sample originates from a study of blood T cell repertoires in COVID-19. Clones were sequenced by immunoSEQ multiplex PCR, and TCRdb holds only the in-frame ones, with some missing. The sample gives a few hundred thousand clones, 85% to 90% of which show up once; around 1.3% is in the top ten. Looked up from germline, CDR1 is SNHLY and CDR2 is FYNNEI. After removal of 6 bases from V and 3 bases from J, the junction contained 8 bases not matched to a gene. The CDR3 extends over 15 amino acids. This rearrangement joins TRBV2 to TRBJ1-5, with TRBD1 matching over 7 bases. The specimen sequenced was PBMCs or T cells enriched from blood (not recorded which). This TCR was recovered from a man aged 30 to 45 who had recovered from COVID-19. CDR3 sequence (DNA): TGTGCCAGCAGAGTACAGGGGACCCACAATCAGCCCCAGCATTTT. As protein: CASRVQGTHNQPQHF.